This TCR beta chain was retrieved from a study of blood T cell repertoires in COVID-19. Study-wide context: The study drew acute and convalescent COVID-19 samples from the United States, Italy and Spain.

Original methodology: Reference gene primer amplification yielded estimated nucleated cell counts. Libraries were prepared by immunoSEQ multiplex PCR; TCRdb keeps only in-frame clonotypes and omits some of them. The V and J calls and clone size were taken over from that table, and D and trimming were inferred from the DNA. The table has approximately 240,000 clones, 80% to 90% seen once. Germline lookup yields CDR1 SGHRS and CDR2 YFSETQ. V shed 2 bases and J shed 4 bases, with 12 bases lying between them. CDR3 length: 14 amino acids. The material sequenced was peripheral blood. V usage is TRBV5-1 and J usage is TRBJ1-2; D remains ambiguous. This TCR derives from a man aged 45-65 years who had recovered from COVID-19. This CDR3 reads CASSFGQPGYGYTF. The CDR3 DNA reads as TGCGCCAGCAGCTTTGGGCAACCTGGCTATGGCTACACCTTC.